The clone carrying this T cell receptor beta chain was recorded at least ten times. Its antigen is not known. At one end, the junction sequence differs from germline, possibly due to a read error. Patients had received no treatment of any kind before thyroid surgery. This record comes from a study of metastatic and nonmetastatic thyroid tumors. Study in general: Both malignant and benign thyroid patients supplied peripheral blood and tumor or nodule tissue samples, across which the repertoires of these patients were then compared.

Original analysis: Construction of a distant-metastasis classifier for papillary thyroid cancer relied on CDR3 differences across clinicopathological groups. TCRdb re-called clones from the PCR reads using MiXCR. TCRdb, not the authors, supplied the V and J calls. The sample contains around 21,000 clones, roughly 24% of which appear only once. Regarding the study as a whole: Compared with benign nodules, malignant thyroid tumors were reported to have significantly higher TCR beta diversity in both blood and tumor.

Material for sequencing was blood. The source of this sequence is a male donor with papillary thyroid cancer or a benign thyroid nodule (not recorded which). Some clones in this sample may be carry-over from other donors' samples.

CDR3 sequence (DNA): TGTGCTTCGGACGGTAACTCTGGAAACACCATGTATTTT. Its protein product is CASDGNSGNTMYF. V usage is TRBV28 and J usage is TRBJ1-3; unclear D gene. The CDR3 is 13 residues long. Looked up from germline, CDR1 is MDHEN and CDR2 is SYDVKM.